The 25 T cell receptor beta chains in this list originate from one sample, sequenced in a study of shared T cell receptors in the human thymus. Assay: immunoSEQ multiplex PCR; the TCRdb copy retains only in-frame clones and omits some. The data show 500,000 to 750,000 clones, with approximately 87% seen just once and about 0.01% held by the top ten. This sample also appeared in a second study, on human thymus T cells.

The sequencing sample was made of thymocytes. The receptor set was obtained from a boy in the first two years of life with a congenital heart defect.

The CDR3 region is CASSMVAPSGTTNTGELFF. CDR3 nucleotides: TGTGCCAGTAGTATGGTGGCGCCCTCCGGGACAACGAACACCGGGGAGCTGTTTTTT. The J gene is TRBJ2-2, the V gene TRBV19, with D perhaps TRBD1 (6 bases). Germline V lookup: CDR1 LNHDA, CDR2 SQIVND (reference sequence). The ends were cut back, 3 bases at V and 0 bases at J, with 20 bases in the middle. There are 19 residues in the CDR3.

The chain uses TRBV27 and TRBJ1-4; D may be TRBD1 (5 bases). CDR1 MNHEY and CDR2 SMNVEV come from the germline V gene (reference sequence). CDR3 length equals 16 residues. Trimming removed 5 bases at V and 0 bases at J, with 13 bases between. The DNA for the CDR3 is TGTGCCAGCAGTCCCCTTAAGACAGCAACTAATGAAAAACTGTTTTTT. It translates to CASSPLKTATNEKLFF.

For the CDR3, the DNA is TGTGCCAGCAGTGAACCCCAGGGTGAAAAACTGTTTTTT. Translated, it gives CASSEPQGEKLFF. V and J are TRBV2 and TRBJ1-4; possible D gene TRBD1, 5 bases. CDR1 and CDR2 from the germline V gene are SNHLY and FYNNEI. Trimming stripped 2 bases from V and 7 bases from J, with 8 bases between. This CDR3 is built from 13 residues.

This chain connects TRBV10-3 to TRBJ2-7; 10 bases are a match to TRBD2. Per germline, CDR1 ENHRY and CDR2 SYGVKD. This CDR3 comprises 13 residues. J lost 4 bases, V lost 6 bases, and 3 bases had no gene match. The CDR3 bases are TGTGCCATCAGGGGACTAGCGAGTTACGAGCAGTACTTC. Protein product: CAIRGLASYEQYF.

V usage is TRBV4-3 and J usage is TRBJ2-7; unclear D gene. Trimming cost V 0 bases and J 3 bases, with 12 bases left between them. Germline V gene sequence: CDR1 LGHNA, CDR2 YSLEER. This CDR3 contains 15 residues. The CDR3, as DNA: TGCGCCAGCAGCCAAGAACATGACCGGGTCTACGAGCAGTACTTC. Encoded protein: CASSQEHDRVYEQYF.

The V and J genes are TRBV14 and TRBJ2-2, with D tentatively TRBD2 (6 bases). The CDR3 has 16 residues. Germline assignment: CDR1 SGHDN and CDR2 FVKESK. With 4 bases removed from V and 0 bases from J, the gap between germline ends came to 12 bases. The CDR3 DNA is TGTGCCAGCAGCCCCCCGGGACTTACGAACACCGGGGAGCTGTTTTTT. Protein sequence: CASSPPGLTNTGELFF.

CDR3 bases: TGTGCCAGCAGCCAAGGTCCAACTAGCGGGCCGAGCTCCTACGAGCAGTACTTC. It encodes CASSQGPTSGPSSYEQYF. This chain joins TRBV4-2 and TRBJ2-7; TRBD2 matches 9 bases. This CDR3 is 18 amino acids long. Germline CDR1 reads LGHNA; CDR2 reads YNFKEQ. Germline trimming cut 1 base from V and 0 bases from J; bases unmatched to any gene: 10.

The chain uses TRBV2 and TRBJ1-1; 9 positions match TRBD1. Germline assignment: CDR1 SNHLY and CDR2 FYNNEI. This CDR3 comprises 15 residues. J was trimmed by 5 bases and V by 8 bases; bases with no gene match: 12. CDR3 sequence (DNA): TGTGCCAGCCCTGGGACAGGGCATCTTGGGACTGAAGCTTTCTTT. Translated: CASPGTGHLGTEAFF. Full variable domain (rest looked up from reference TRBV2 and TRBJ1-1): EPEVTQTPSHQVTQMGQEVILRCVPISNHLYFYWYRQILGQKVEFLVSFYNNEISEKSEIFDDQFSVERPDGSNFTLKIRSTKLEDSAMYFCASPGTGHLGTEAFFGQGTRLTVV.

This clone was counted a single time. This sequence joins TRBV30 and TRBJ2-3; 7 nucleotides line up with TRBD2. CDR3 length equals 13 residues. The germline V gene encodes CDR1 GTSNPN and CDR2 SVGIG (reference sequence). The trim removed 5 bases at V and 3 bases at J, leaving 5 bases unmatched. CDR3 sequence: CAWSSGITDTQYF. The CDR3 DNA reads as TGTGCCTGGTCGAGCGGGATAACAGATACGCAGTATTTT.

The V gene is TRBV28, the J gene TRBJ2-7; 7 bases are shared with TRBD2. V shed 5 bases, J shed 0 bases, and the junction held 4 bases outside the gene matches. Looked up from germline, CDR1 is MDHEN and CDR2 is SYDVKM. The CDR3 is 14 residues long. CDR3 sequence: CASSLAASSYEQYF. CDR3 DNA: TGTGCCAGCAGTCTAGCGGCCAGCTCCTACGAGCAGTACTTC.

The chain couples TRBV7-2 to TRBJ1-4; D may be TRBD1 (6 bases). V gave up 5 bases and J gave up 0 bases, with 19 bases separating them. Looked up from germline, CDR1 is SGHTA and CDR2 is FQGNSA. The CDR3 sequence is 18 residues long. CDR3 DNA: TGTGCCAGCAGCCCCGAGGGCAGGGACAATGCAACTAATGAAAAACTGTTTTTT. As protein: CASSPEGRDNATNEKLFF.

The gene calls are TRBV4-3 and TRBJ1-1; TRBD1 matches 7 bases. This CDR3 comprises 17 residues. Trimming removed 1 base from V and 2 bases from J; junction bases left unmatched: 10. Germline V gene lookup returns CDR1 LGHNA and CDR2 YSLEER. The CDR3 coding sequence is TGCGCCAGCAGCCAAGCCAGGCCGGGACAGCGAAACACTGAAGCTTTCTTT. This encodes CASSQARPGQRNTEAFF.

The table lists this clone with a count of one. The chain carries TRBV4-2 and TRBJ2-3; D remains unclear. CDR3 size: 14 residues. Trimming cost V 0 bases and J 2 bases, with 6 bases left between them. CDR1 and CDR2 (germline): LGHNA, YNFKEQ. This CDR3 is CASSQEEFTDTQYF. DNA of the CDR3: TGTGCCAGCAGCCAAGAAGAGTTCACAGATACGCAGTATTTT.

The chain employs TRBV28 and TRBJ2-3, with 11 bases identical to TRBD2. V dropped 6 bases and J dropped 1; count of bases not matched to a gene: 3. Germline CDR1 and CDR2: MDHEN and SYDVKM. CDR3 length: 15 residues. The CDR3 is CASSLAGGRTDTQYF. The CDR3 nucleotides are TGTGCCAGCAGCCTAGCGGGAGGACGCACAGATACGCAGTATTTT.

The V gene is TRBV5-4, the J gene TRBJ2-7; 8 bases line up with TRBD2. The CDR3 length is 16 residues. With V trimmed by 4 bases and J by 2 bases, 11 bases remained unmatched. Per germline, CDR1 SGHNT and CDR2 YYREEE (reference sequence). This chain's CDR3 is CASSPQVGGGTYEQYF. CDR3 sequence (DNA): TGTGCCAGCAGCCCCCAGGTCGGGGGGGGGACCTACGAGCAGTACTTC.

The V gene is TRBV27, the J gene TRBJ2-1; 10 bases are a match to TRBD2. The CDR3 covers 15 residues. Germline CDR1 MNHEY, CDR2 SMNVEV (reference sequence). The J segment lost 7 bases and the V segment lost 6 bases, leaving 9 bases of the junction unmatched. The CDR3 region is CASRESEREGNEQFF. The DNA of the CDR3 is TGTGCCAGCAGGGAGAGCGAGCGGGAGGGAAATGAGCAGTTCTTC.

The rearrangement joins TRBV28 to TRBJ2-4, with D perhaps matching TRBD2 (6 bases). CDR1 is MDHEN, CDR2 SYDVKM, per germline. This CDR3 has 13 amino acids. V shed 6 bases and J shed 6 bases, with 12 bases lying between them. The CDR3 loop is CASSLVGGNIQYF. CDR3 coding DNA: TGTGCCAGCAGCCTGGTGGGGGGAAACATTCAGTACTTC.

J is TRBJ1-5 and V is TRBV10-1, with 7 bases that match TRBD1. V lost 8 bases to trimming and J lost 0 bases; unmatched junction nucleotides: 10. CDR3 length: 16 amino acids. From germline, CDR1 is WNHNN and CDR2 SYGVQD (reference sequence). The CDR3: CASRVVGQYSNQPQHF. The CDR3 DNA sequence: TGCGCCAGCCGGGTCGTGGGACAGTATAGCAATCAGCCCCAGCATTTT.

The chain is built from TRBV2 and TRBJ2-1; TRBD2 matches 14 bases. CDR3 length: 21 amino acids. Per the germline V gene, CDR1 is SNHLY and CDR2 is FYNNEI. V lost 4 bases to trimming and J lost 1 base; unmatched junction nucleotides: 15. CDR3 region: CASSAGGGLAGGGVSYNEQFF. DNA of the CDR3: TGTGCCAGCAGTGCTGGGGGAGGACTAGCGGGAGGTGGGGTATCCTACAATGAGCAGTTCTTC.

The chain employs TRBV5-4 and TRBJ2-7, with D perhaps matching TRBD2 (5 bases). Germline CDR1 reads SGHNT; CDR2 reads YYREEE (reference sequence). With 0 bases removed from V and 2 bases from J, the gap between germline ends came to 9 bases. The CDR3 is 14 amino acids. The DNA of the CDR3 is TGTGCCAGCAGCTTGGACAGCGGCACCTACGAGCAGTACTTC. Translation: CASSLDSGTYEQYF.

The rearrangement links TRBV9 to TRBJ2-1; 8 bases agree with TRBD2. This CDR3 has 16 residues. Germline loops: CDR1 SGDLS, CDR2 YYNGEE. V was clipped by 0 bases and J by 1 base; unmatched bases: 3. CDR3 loop: CASSVDAGGSYNEQFF. CDR3 bases: TGTGCCAGCAGCGTAGACGCGGGAGGATCCTACAATGAGCAGTTCTTC.

A single count supports this clone. The chain combines TRBV6-6 with TRBJ2-4; 9 bases align to TRBD1. Germline V lookup: CDR1 MNHNY, CDR2 SVGAGI (reference sequence). There are 16 residues in the CDR3. V trimming: 2 bases; J trimming: 1 base; junction bases outside the gene matches: 3. Written as DNA, the CDR3 is TGTGCCAGCAGTTACCGCGACAGGGGGGCCAAAAACATTCAGTACTTC. Translated, it gives CASSYRDRGAKNIQYF.

The chain joins TRBV27 to TRBJ2-7; TRBD2 aligns across 10 bases. The CDR3 is 16 residues long. The V and J ends lost 4 bases and 4 bases, in that order; junction bases with no gene match: 10. Germline CDR1 MNHEY, CDR2 SMNVEV (reference sequence). CDR3 DNA sequence: TGTGCCAGCAGTTCGGGTCTAGCGGGAGAGTTGTACGAGCAGTACTTC. Protein product: CASSSGLAGELYEQYF.

The chain combines TRBV23-1 with TRBJ2-4; TRBD2 is a possible D gene (6 bases). Being an ORF, TRBV23-1 has a function that is uncertain. Trimming left V 8 bases short and J 1 base short, with 18 bases between. The CDR3 has 16 amino acids. The CDR3 loop is CASCPSGVGAKNIQYF. The CDR3 nucleotides are TGCGCCAGCTGCCCATCGGGGGTCGGGGCCAAAAACATTCAGTACTTC.

J is TRBJ1-5 and V is TRBV15; TRBD1 aligns across 12 bases. Trimming cost V 0 bases and J 7 bases; bases outside gene matches: 10. This CDR3 is built from 18 residues. Germline V gene sequence: CDR1 LNHNV, CDR2 YYDKDF (reference sequence). The CDR3 loop is CATSRDFLGQGADQPQHF. The CDR3 DNA follows: TGTGCCACCAGCAGAGATTTTCTGGGACAGGGGGCCGACCAGCCCCAGCATTTT.